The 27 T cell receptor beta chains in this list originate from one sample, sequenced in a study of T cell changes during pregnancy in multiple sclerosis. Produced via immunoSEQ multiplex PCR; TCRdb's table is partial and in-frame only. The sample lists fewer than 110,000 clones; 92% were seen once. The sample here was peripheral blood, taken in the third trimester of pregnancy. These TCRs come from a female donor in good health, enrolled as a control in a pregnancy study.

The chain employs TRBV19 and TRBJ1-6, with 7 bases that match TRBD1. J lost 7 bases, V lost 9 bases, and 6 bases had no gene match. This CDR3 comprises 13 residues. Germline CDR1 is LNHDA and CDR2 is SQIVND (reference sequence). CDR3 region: CASQGVGNSPLHF. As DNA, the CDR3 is TGTGCCAGCCAGGGGGTCGGGAATTCACCCCTCCACTTT.

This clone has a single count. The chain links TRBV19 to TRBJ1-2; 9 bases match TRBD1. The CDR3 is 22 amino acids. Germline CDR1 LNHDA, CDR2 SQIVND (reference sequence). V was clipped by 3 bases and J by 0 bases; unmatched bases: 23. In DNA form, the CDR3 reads TGTGCCAGTAGTATCCTCGGTCCGGGACAGGGAGGAGGGCCGGGGTCTAACTATGGCTACACCTTC. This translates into CASSILGPGQGGGPGSNYGYTF.

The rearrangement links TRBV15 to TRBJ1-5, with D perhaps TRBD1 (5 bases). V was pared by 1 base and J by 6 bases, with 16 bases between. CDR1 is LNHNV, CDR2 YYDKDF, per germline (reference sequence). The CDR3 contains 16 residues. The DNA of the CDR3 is TGTGCCACCAGCAGAGGGGGGAGGGTCGGTATTCAGCCCCAGCATTTT. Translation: CATSRGGRVGIQPQHF. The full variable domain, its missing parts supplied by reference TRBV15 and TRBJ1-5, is DAMVIQNPRYQVTQFGKPVTLSCSQTLNHNVMYWYQQKSSQAPKLLFHYYDKDFNNEADTPDNFQSRRPNTSFCFLDIRSPGLGDTAMYLCATSRGGRVGIQPQHFGDGTRLSIL.

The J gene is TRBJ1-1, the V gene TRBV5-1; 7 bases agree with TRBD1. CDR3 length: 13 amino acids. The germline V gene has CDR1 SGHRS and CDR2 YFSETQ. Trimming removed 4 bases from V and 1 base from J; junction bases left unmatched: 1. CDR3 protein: CASSQGGNTEAFF. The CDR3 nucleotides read TGCGCCAGCAGCCAGGGGGGGAACACTGAAGCTTTCTTT.

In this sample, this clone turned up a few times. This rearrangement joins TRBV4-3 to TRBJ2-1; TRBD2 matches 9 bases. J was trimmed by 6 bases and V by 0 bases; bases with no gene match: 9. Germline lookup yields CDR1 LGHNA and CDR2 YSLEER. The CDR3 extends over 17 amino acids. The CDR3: CASSQELTGLARNEQFF. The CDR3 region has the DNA TGCGCCAGCAGCCAAGAATTGACGGGACTAGCCCGCAATGAGCAGTTCTTC.

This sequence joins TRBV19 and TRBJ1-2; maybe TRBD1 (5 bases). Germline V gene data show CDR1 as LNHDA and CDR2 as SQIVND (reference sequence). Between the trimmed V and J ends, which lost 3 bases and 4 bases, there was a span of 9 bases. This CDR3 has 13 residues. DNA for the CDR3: TGTGCCAGTAGTATGACAGTAATCTATGGCTACACCTTC. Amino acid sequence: CASSMTVIYGYTF.

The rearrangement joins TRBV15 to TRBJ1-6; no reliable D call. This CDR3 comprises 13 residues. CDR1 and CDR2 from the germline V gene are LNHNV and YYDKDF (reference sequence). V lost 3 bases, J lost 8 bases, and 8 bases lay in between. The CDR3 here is CATSSDRDSPLHF. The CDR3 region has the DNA TGTGCCACCAGCAGTGATCGGGATTCACCCCTCCACTTT.

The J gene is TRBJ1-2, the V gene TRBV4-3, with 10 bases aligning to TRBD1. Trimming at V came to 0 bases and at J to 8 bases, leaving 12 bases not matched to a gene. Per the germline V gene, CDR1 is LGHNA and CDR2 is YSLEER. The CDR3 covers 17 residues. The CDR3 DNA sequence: TGCGCCAGCAGCCAAGAACCGGGACAGGGGTTTATCTGGGGCTACACCTTC. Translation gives CASSQEPGQGFIWGYTF.

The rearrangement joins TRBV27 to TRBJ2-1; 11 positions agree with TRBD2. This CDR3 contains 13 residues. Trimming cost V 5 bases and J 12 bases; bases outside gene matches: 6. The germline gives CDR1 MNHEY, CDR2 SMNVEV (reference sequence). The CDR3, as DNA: TGTGCCAGCAGTAGTAGCGGGGGGGCCGGGCAGTTCTTC. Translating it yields CASSSSGGAGQFF.

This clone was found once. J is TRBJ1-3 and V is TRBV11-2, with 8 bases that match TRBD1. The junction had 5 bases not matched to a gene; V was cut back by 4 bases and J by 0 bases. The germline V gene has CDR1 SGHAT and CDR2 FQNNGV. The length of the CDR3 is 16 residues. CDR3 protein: CASSSPTGGSGNTIYF. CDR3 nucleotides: TGTGCCAGCAGCTCGCCAACAGGGGGCTCTGGAAACACCATATATTTT.

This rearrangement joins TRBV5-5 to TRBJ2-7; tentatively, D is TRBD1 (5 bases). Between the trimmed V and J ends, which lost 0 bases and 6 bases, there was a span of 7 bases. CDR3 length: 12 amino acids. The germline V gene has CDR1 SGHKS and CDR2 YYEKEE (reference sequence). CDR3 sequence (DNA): TGTGCCAGCAGCTTGGCAGGGTCCGAGCAGTACTTC. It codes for CASSLAGSEQYF.

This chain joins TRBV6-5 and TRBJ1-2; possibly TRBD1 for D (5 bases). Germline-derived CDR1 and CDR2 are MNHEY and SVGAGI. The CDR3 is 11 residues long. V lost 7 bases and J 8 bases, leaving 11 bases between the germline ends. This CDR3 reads CASIGGNGYTF. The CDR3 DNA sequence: TGTGCCAGCATCGGGGGGAACGGCTACACCTTC.

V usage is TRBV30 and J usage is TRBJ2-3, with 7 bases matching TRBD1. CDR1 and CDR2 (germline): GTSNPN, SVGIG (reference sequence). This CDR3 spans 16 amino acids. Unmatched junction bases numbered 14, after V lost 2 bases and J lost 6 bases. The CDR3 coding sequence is TGTGCCTGGAGTCCGAGCCGATTGACAGGGATGGATACGCAGTATTTT. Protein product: CAWSPSRLTGMDTQYF.

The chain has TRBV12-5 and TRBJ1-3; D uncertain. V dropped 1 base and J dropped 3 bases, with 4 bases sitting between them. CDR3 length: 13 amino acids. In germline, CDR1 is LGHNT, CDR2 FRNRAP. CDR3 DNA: TGTGCTAGTGGTTTGGGCGGTGGAAACACCATATATTTT. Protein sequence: CASGLGGGNTIYF.

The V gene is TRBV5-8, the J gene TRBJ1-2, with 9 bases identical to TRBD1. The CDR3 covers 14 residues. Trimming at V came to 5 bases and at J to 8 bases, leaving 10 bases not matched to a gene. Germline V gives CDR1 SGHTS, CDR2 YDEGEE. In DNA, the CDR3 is TGTGCCAGCAGTCCCGTCGACAGGGGGATGGGCTACACCTTC. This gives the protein CASSPVDRGMGYTF.

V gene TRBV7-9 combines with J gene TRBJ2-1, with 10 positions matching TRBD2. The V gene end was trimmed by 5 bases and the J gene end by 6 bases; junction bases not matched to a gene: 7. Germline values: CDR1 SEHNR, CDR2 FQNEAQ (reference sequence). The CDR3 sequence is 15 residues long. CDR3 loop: CASSQSGGAANEQFF. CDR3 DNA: TGTGCCAGCAGCCAAAGCGGGGGGGCGGCCAATGAGCAGTTCTTC.

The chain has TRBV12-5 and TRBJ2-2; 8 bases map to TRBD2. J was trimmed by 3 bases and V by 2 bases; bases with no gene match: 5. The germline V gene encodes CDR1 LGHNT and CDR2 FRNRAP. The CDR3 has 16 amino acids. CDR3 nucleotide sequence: TGTGCTAGTGGTTTGCTCGGGGGGGGCTACACCGGGGAGCTGTTTTTT. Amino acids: CASGLLGGGYTGELFF.

The CDR3 DNA reads as TGTGCCAGCAGCCAAGTCAGGGGAGCCGGGGAGCTGTTTTTT. This codes for CASSQVRGAGELFF. This chain joins TRBV14 and TRBJ2-2, with D maybe TRBD1 (6 bases). CDR1 SGHDN and CDR2 FVKESK come from the germline V gene. The CDR3 runs 14 residues. V lost 1 base and J 6 bases, leaving 9 bases between the germline ends. The entire variable domain, with the rest obtained from reference TRBV14 and TRBJ2-2, is as follows: EAGVTQFPSHSVIEKGQTVTLRCDPISGHDNLYWYRRVMGKEIKFLLHFVKESKQDESGMPNNRFLAERTGGTYSTLKVQPAELEDSGVYFCASSQVRGAGELFFGEGSRLTVL.

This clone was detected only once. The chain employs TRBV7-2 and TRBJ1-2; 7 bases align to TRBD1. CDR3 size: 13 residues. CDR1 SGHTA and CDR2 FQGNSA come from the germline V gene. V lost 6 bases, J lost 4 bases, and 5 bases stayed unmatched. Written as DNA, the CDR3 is TGTGCCAGCAGAGAACAGGGGCTCTATGGCTACACCTTC. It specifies CASREQGLYGYTF. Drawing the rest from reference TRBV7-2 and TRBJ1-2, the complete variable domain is GAGVSQSPSNKVTEKGKDVELRCDPISGHTALYWYRQSLGQGLEFLIYFQGNSAPDKSGLPSDRFSAERTGGSVSTLTIQRTQQEDSAVYLCASREQGLYGYTFGSGTRLTVV.

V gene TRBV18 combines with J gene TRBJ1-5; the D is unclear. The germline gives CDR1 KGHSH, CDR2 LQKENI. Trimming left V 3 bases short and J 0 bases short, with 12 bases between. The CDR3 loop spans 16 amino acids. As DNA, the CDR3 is TGTGCCAGCTCACCTTTCGACTCCCTTAGCAATCAGCCCCAGCATTTT. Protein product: CASSPFDSLSNQPQHF.

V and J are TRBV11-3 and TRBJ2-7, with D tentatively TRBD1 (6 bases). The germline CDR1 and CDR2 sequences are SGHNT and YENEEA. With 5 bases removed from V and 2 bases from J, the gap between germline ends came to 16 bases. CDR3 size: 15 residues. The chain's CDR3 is CASSSFGGRTYEQYF. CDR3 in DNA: TGTGCCAGCAGCAGTTTTGGGGGCCGGACCTACGAGCAGTACTTC.

The CDR3 bases are TGTGCCAGCAGCCCGAGGCAGGGGGGAGGCCGCACTGAAGCTTTCTTT. Residues: CASSPRQGGGRTEAFF. The genes are TRBV11-2 and TRBJ1-1; 7 positions agree with TRBD1. This CDR3 is 16 amino acids long. The trim removed 5 bases at V and 4 bases at J, leaving 13 bases unmatched. CDR1 and CDR2 (germline): SGHAT, FQNNGV.

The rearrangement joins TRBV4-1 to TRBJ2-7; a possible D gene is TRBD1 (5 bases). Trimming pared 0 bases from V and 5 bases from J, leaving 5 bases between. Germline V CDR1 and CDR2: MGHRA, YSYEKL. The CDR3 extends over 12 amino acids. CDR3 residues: CASSQDRDEQYF. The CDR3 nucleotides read TGCGCCAGCAGCCAAGACAGGGACGAGCAGTACTTC.

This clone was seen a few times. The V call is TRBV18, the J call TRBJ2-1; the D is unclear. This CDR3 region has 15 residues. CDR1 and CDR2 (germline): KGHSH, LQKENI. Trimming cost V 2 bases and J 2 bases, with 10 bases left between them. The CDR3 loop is CASSPGSSPYNEQFF. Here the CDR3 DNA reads TGTGCCAGCTCACCAGGCAGTAGCCCCTACAATGAGCAGTTCTTC. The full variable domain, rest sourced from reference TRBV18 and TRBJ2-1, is NAGVMQNPRHLVRRRGQEARLRCSPMKGHSHVYWYRQLPEEGLKFMVYLQKENIIDESGMPKERFSAEFPKEGPSILRIQQVVRGDSAAYFCASSPGSSPYNEQFFGPGTRLTVL.

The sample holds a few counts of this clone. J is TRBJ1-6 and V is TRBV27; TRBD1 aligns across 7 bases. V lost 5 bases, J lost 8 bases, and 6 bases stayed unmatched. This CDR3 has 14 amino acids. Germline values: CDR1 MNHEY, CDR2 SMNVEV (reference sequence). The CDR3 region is CASSQETGDSPLHF. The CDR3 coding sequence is TGTGCCAGCAGTCAGGAAACAGGGGATTCACCCCTCCACTTT.

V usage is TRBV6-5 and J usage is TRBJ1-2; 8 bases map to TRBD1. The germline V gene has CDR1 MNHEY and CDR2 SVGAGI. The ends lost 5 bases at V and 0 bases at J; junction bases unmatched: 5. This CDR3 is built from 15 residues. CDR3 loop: CASSPGTGANYGYTF. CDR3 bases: TGTGCCAGCAGTCCCGGGACAGGTGCTAACTATGGCTACACCTTC.

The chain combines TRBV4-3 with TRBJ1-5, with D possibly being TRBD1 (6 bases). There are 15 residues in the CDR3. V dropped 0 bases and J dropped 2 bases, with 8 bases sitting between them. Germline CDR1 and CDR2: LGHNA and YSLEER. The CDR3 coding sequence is TGCGCCAGCAGCCAAGATTCAGGGGGCAATCAGCCCCAGCATTTT. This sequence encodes CASSQDSGGNQPQHF.